Listed below are T cell receptor beta chains from one sample, sequenced in a study of blood T cell repertoires in COVID-19. Using immunoSEQ multiplex PCR, the repertoire was profiled, and TCRdb retains in-frame clones only, with some absent. The sample carries around 250,000 clones, around 83% recorded once. Input material: peripheral blood. The receptors derive from a man at least 80 years old with acute or convalescent COVID-19. Each CDR3 is given with its conserved first and last residue. D genes are given only for firm matches. Only some rows state a clone size, as once, few, many or a class for expanded clones.

CDR3aa: CASSTPPYNEQFF
CDR3nt: TGTGCCAGTAGTACTCCCCCCTACAATGAGCAGTTCTTC
j_gene: TRBJ2-1
len: 13
v_gene: TRBV19
abundance: .
d_gene: .

CDR3aa: CASSLDSHYGYTF
CDR3nt: TGTGCCAGCAGCTTAGACAGCCACTATGGCTACACCTTC
j_gene: TRBJ1-2
len: 13
v_gene: TRBV7-9
abundance: .
d_gene: .

CDR3aa: CASSPDRAYETQYF
CDR3nt: TGTGCCAGCTCACCGGACAGGGCATATGAGACCCAGTACTTC
j_gene: TRBJ2-5
len: 14
v_gene: TRBV18
abundance: .
d_gene: TRBD1

CDR3aa: CASSQANRVGTNEKLFF
CDR3nt: TGTGCCAGCAGCCAAGCGAACAGGGTGGGAACTAATGAAAAACTGTTTTTT
j_gene: TRBJ1-4
len: 17
v_gene: TRBV3-1/TRBV3-2
abundance: .
d_gene: .

CDR3aa: CASSLGWDRSYSNGYTF
CDR3nt: TGCGCCAGCAGCTTGGGATGGGACAGGAGTTACTCTAATGGCTACACCTTC
j_gene: TRBJ1-2
len: 17
v_gene: TRBV5-1
abundance: .
d_gene: TRBD1

CDR3aa: CASSPTHRAASGNTIYF
CDR3nt: TGCGCCAGCAGCCCTACACACAGGGCGGCCTCTGGAAACACCATATATTTT
j_gene: TRBJ1-3
len: 17
v_gene: TRBV5-1
abundance: .
d_gene: .

CDR3aa: CASSPIGTGYRNGYTF
CDR3nt: TGTGCCAGCAGTCCAATCGGGACAGGGTACAGGAATGGCTACACCTTC
j_gene: TRBJ1-2
len: 16
v_gene: TRBV27
abundance: .
d_gene: TRBD1

CDR3aa: CASSSFEQVNTEAFF
CDR3nt: TGCGCCAGCAGTTCCTTTGAACAGGTAAACACTGAAGCTTTCTTT
j_gene: TRBJ1-1
len: 15
v_gene: TRBV4-1
abundance: .
d_gene: .

CDR3aa: CASSKQGSVGTNEKLFF
CDR3nt: TGCGCCAGCAGCAAACAGGGGTCGGTAGGAACTAATGAAAAACTGTTTTTT
j_gene: TRBJ1-4
len: 17
v_gene: TRBV5-1
abundance: .
d_gene: TRBD1

CDR3aa: CASTLDRAGNQPQHF
CDR3nt: TGTGCCAGTACCCTGGACAGGGCGGGCAATCAGCCCCAGCATTTT
j_gene: TRBJ1-5
len: 15
v_gene: TRBV19
abundance: .
d_gene: TRBD1

CDR3aa: CATSDRAETGWGTDTQYF
CDR3nt: TGTGCCACCAGTGACCGAGCAGAGACAGGTTGGGGCACAGATACGCAGTATTTT
j_gene: TRBJ2-3
len: 18
v_gene: TRBV24-1
abundance: .
d_gene: .

CDR3aa: CASSDRWREAYNEQFF
CDR3nt: TGTGCCAGCAGTGACAGGTGGCGGGAGGCCTACAATGAGCAGTTCTTC
j_gene: TRBJ2-1
len: 16
v_gene: TRBV6-4
abundance: .
d_gene: TRBD2

CDR3aa: CASSYAGQGNTGELFF
CDR3nt: TGTGCCAGCAGTTATGCCGGACAGGGGAACACCGGGGAGCTGTTTTTT
j_gene: TRBJ2-2
len: 16
v_gene: TRBV6-2/TRBV6-3
abundance: .
d_gene: TRBD1

CDR3aa: CASSEAARLGGNTIYF
CDR3nt: TGTGCCAGCAGTGAAGCGGCACGGCTCGGGGGAAACACCATATATTTT
j_gene: TRBJ1-3
len: 16
v_gene: TRBV2
abundance: .
d_gene: .

CDR3aa: CASSQFPKNIQYF
CDR3nt: TGTGCCAGCAGTCAGTTCCCCAAAAACATTCAGTACTTC
j_gene: TRBJ2-4
len: 13
v_gene: TRBV3-1/TRBV3-2
abundance: .
d_gene: .

CDR3aa: CASSGQLAGGRLGEQYF
CDR3nt: TGTGCCAGCAGTGGTCAACTAGCGGGGGGGCGGCTCGGAGAGCAGTACTTC
j_gene: TRBJ2-7
len: 17
v_gene: TRBV28
abundance: .
d_gene: TRBD2

CDR3aa: CASRSQGYEQYF
CDR3nt: TGTGCCAGCAGAAGCCAGGGCTACGAGCAGTACTTC
j_gene: TRBJ2-7
len: 12
v_gene: TRBV2
abundance: .
d_gene: .

CDR3aa: CASSVGQLSYNEQFF
CDR3nt: TGCGCCAGCAGCGTGGGACAGCTCTCCTACAATGAGCAGTTCTTC
j_gene: TRBJ2-1
len: 15
v_gene: TRBV5-1
abundance: .
d_gene: TRBD1

CDR3aa: CASRPGWLAEETQYF
CDR3nt: TGTGCCAGCAGACCCGGCTGGCTAGCGGAAGAGACCCAGTACTTC
j_gene: TRBJ2-5
len: 15
v_gene: TRBV7-2
abundance: .
d_gene: TRBD2

CDR3aa: CASSPWTSGRGEQFF
CDR3nt: TGTGCCAGCAGCCCGTGGACTAGCGGGAGAGGTGAGCAGTTCTTC
j_gene: TRBJ2-1
len: 15
v_gene: TRBV3-1/TRBV3-2
abundance: .
d_gene: TRBD2

CDR3aa: CASSDQSGLAVSGANVLTF
CDR3nt: TGTGCCAGCTCAGACCAAAGTGGACTAGCGGTCTCTGGGGCCAACGTCCTGACTTTC
j_gene: TRBJ2-6
len: 19
v_gene: TRBV18
abundance: .
d_gene: TRBD2

CDR3aa: CASRGLGPTGELFF
CDR3nt: TGTGCCAGCAGAGGACTAGGACCCACCGGGGAGCTGTTTTTT
j_gene: TRBJ2-2
len: 14
v_gene: TRBV6-4
abundance: .
d_gene: TRBD2

CDR3aa: CASREGQGSYEQYF
CDR3nt: TGTGCCAGCCGTGAGGGACAGGGTAGCTACGAGCAGTACTTC
j_gene: TRBJ2-7
len: 14
v_gene: TRBV18
abundance: .
d_gene: TRBD1

CDR3aa: CASSIKGSAGYEQYF
CDR3nt: TGTGCCAGTAGTATAAAGGGTTCGGCGGGCTACGAGCAGTACTTC
j_gene: TRBJ2-7
len: 15
v_gene: TRBV19
abundance: .
d_gene: .

CDR3aa: CASSQVNREETQYF
CDR3nt: TGTGCCAGCAGCCAAGTAAACAGGGAAGAGACCCAGTACTTC
j_gene: TRBJ2-5
len: 14
v_gene: TRBV3-1/TRBV3-2
abundance: .
d_gene: .

CDR3aa: CASRAADLGTGELFF
CDR3nt: TGTGCCAGCAGGGCGGCGGATCTGGGCACCGGGGAGCTGTTTTTT
j_gene: TRBJ2-2
len: 15
v_gene: TRBV2
abundance: .
d_gene: .

CDR3aa: CASSRRDTYEQYF
CDR3nt: TGTGCCAGCAGCCGAAGGGACACCTACGAGCAGTACTTC
j_gene: TRBJ2-7
len: 13
v_gene: TRBV5-8
abundance: .
d_gene: .

CDR3aa: CASSMGGGLMDTQYF
CDR3nt: TGTGCCAGTAGTATGGGGGGGGGCTTGATGGATACGCAGTATTTT
j_gene: TRBJ2-3
len: 15
v_gene: TRBV19
abundance: .
d_gene: .

CDR3aa: CASSSPIGASGQPDTQYF
CDR3nt: TGTGCCAGCAGCTCCCCCATCGGCGCTAGCGGTCAGCCAGATACGCAGTATTTT
j_gene: TRBJ2-3
len: 18
v_gene: TRBV7-9
abundance: .
d_gene: TRBD2

CDR3aa: CASSIGPRDDTQYF
CDR3nt: TGTGCCAGTAGTATCGGCCCCCGGGATGATACGCAGTATTTT
j_gene: TRBJ2-3
len: 14
v_gene: TRBV19
abundance: few
d_gene: .

CDR3aa: CASSLESGPYNEQFF
CDR3nt: TGCGCCAGCAGCTTGGAATCAGGGCCCTACAATGAGCAGTTCTTC
j_gene: TRBJ2-1
len: 15
v_gene: TRBV5-1
abundance: .
d_gene: .

CDR3aa: CASAPGGVSTDTQYF
CDR3nt: TGCGCCAGCGCACCAGGGGGCGTAAGCACAGATACGCAGTATTTT
j_gene: TRBJ2-3
len: 15
v_gene: TRBV5-1
abundance: .
d_gene: TRBD1

CDR3aa: CASSPVTAGADEQYF
CDR3nt: TGTGCCAGCTCACCAGTGACAGCGGGAGCGGACGAGCAGTACTTC
j_gene: TRBJ2-7
len: 15
v_gene: TRBV18
abundance: .
d_gene: TRBD2

CDR3aa: CASSQPGQAINSPLHF
CDR3nt: TGTGCCAGCAGTCAACCGGGACAGGCCATAAATTCACCCCTCCACTTT
j_gene: TRBJ1-6
len: 16
v_gene: TRBV27
abundance: .
d_gene: TRBD1

CDR3aa: CASSRASGTSGGADNIQYF
CDR3nt: TGTGCCAGCTCACGTGCCTCCGGGACTAGCGGGGGGGCCGATAACATTCAGTACTTC
j_gene: TRBJ2-4
len: 19
v_gene: TRBV18
abundance: once
d_gene: TRBD2

CDR3aa: CASPGASGLGAGELFF
CDR3nt: TGTGCCAGCCCTGGAGCTAGCGGCCTTGGGGCCGGGGAGCTGTTTTTT
j_gene: TRBJ2-2
len: 16
v_gene: TRBV6-8
abundance: .
d_gene: TRBD2

CDR3aa: CASSPEGAGSNFGYTF
CDR3nt: TGTGCCAGCAGCCCAGAGGGGGCCGGGTCCAATTTCGGCTACACCTTC
j_gene: TRBJ1-2
len: 16
v_gene: TRBV7-8
abundance: .
d_gene: TRBD1

CDR3aa: CAWSGQGTGELFF
CDR3nt: TGTGCCTGGAGTGGCCAGGGCACCGGGGAGCTGTTTTTT
j_gene: TRBJ2-2
len: 13
v_gene: TRBV30
abundance: few
d_gene: .

CDR3aa: CASSQEGRGSNEKLFF
CDR3nt: TGCGCCAGCAGCCAAGAAGGCAGGGGATCTAATGAAAAACTGTTTTTT
j_gene: TRBJ1-4
len: 16
v_gene: TRBV4-1
abundance: .
d_gene: .

CDR3aa: CASSQDGYGYTF
CDR3nt: TGCGCCAGCAGCCAAGACGGCTATGGCTACACCTTC
j_gene: TRBJ1-2
len: 12
v_gene: TRBV4-1
abundance: once
d_gene: .

CDR3aa: CASSTHGTAYGYTF
CDR3nt: TGTGCCAGCAGTACACACGGGACTGCCTATGGCTACACCTTC
j_gene: TRBJ1-2
len: 14
v_gene: TRBV6-5
abundance: .
d_gene: .

CDR3aa: CASRADRFNEKLFF
CDR3nt: TGTGCCAGCAGGGCGGACAGATTTAATGAAAAACTGTTTTTT
j_gene: TRBJ1-4
len: 14
v_gene: TRBV2
abundance: .
d_gene: .

CDR3aa: CASSGSGSSYNEQFF
CDR3nt: TGCGCCAGCAGCGGTAGCGGGAGCTCCTACAATGAGCAGTTCTTC
j_gene: TRBJ2-1
len: 15
v_gene: TRBV5-1
abundance: .
d_gene: TRBD2

CDR3aa: CATDRARETQYF
CDR3nt: TGTGCCACGGACAGGGCGAGGGAGACCCAGTACTTC
j_gene: TRBJ2-5
len: 12
v_gene: TRBV6-5
abundance: .
d_gene: TRBD1

CDR3aa: CASRLAQGRNTEAFF
CDR3nt: TGTGCCAGCAGGTTAGCACAGGGACGAAACACTGAAGCTTTCTTT
j_gene: TRBJ1-1
len: 15
v_gene: TRBV28
abundance: .
d_gene: .

CDR3aa: CSARGGAGAVRTEAFF
CDR3nt: TGCAGCGCCCGAGGAGGGGCCGGGGCCGTGAGGACTGAAGCTTTCTTT
j_gene: TRBJ1-1
len: 16
v_gene: TRBV29-1
abundance: .
d_gene: .

CDR3aa: CASSQVGDAATNEKLFF
CDR3nt: TGTGCCAGCAGCCAAGTCGGGGATGCTGCAACTAATGAAAAACTGTTTTTT
j_gene: TRBJ1-4
len: 17
v_gene: TRBV3-1/TRBV3-2
abundance: .
d_gene: .

CDR3aa: CSVDEPRDRVYGYTF
CDR3nt: TGCAGCGTCGATGAACCCCGGGACAGGGTATATGGCTACACCTTC
j_gene: TRBJ1-2
len: 15
v_gene: TRBV29-1
abundance: .
d_gene: TRBD1

CDR3aa: CATRRDSNQPQHF
CDR3nt: TGTGCCACCAGGCGGGATAGCAATCAGCCCCAGCATTTT
j_gene: TRBJ1-5
len: 13
v_gene: TRBV15
abundance: .
d_gene: .

CDR3aa: CATSDPGTGLDTGELFF
CDR3nt: TGTGCCACCAGTGATCCAGGGACAGGGCTGGACACCGGGGAGCTGTTTTTT
j_gene: TRBJ2-2
len: 17
v_gene: TRBV24-1
abundance: .
d_gene: TRBD1

CDR3aa: CASSLGVPTGTEAFF
CDR3nt: TGTGCCAGCAGCTTGGGAGTACCCACGGGTACTGAAGCTTTCTTT
j_gene: TRBJ1-1
len: 15
v_gene: TRBV5-5
abundance: .
d_gene: .

CDR3aa: CASSPTGSSYEQYF
CDR3nt: TGCGCCAGCAGCCCGACAGGGAGCTCCTACGAGCAGTACTTC
j_gene: TRBJ2-7
len: 14
v_gene: TRBV5-1
abundance: .
d_gene: TRBD1

CDR3aa: CASSGETATYNEQFF
CDR3nt: TGTGCCAGCAGCGGGGAAACAGCCACCTACAATGAGCAGTTCTTC
j_gene: TRBJ2-1
len: 15
v_gene: TRBV27
abundance: .
d_gene: .

CDR3aa: CASSQASGGSNTGELFF
CDR3nt: TGCGCCAGCAGCCAAGCTAGCGGGGGTTCGAACACCGGGGAGCTGTTTTTT
j_gene: TRBJ2-2
len: 17
v_gene: TRBV4-1
abundance: once
d_gene: TRBD2

CDR3aa: CASSLKAGSTDTQYF
CDR3nt: TGTGCCAGCAGCTTAAAGGCAGGGAGCACAGATACGCAGTATTTT
j_gene: TRBJ2-3
len: 15
v_gene: TRBV5-4
abundance: .
d_gene: .

CDR3aa: CASTRYSGGAHNEQFF
CDR3nt: TGTGCCAGCACCCGATATAGCGGGGGAGCCCACAATGAGCAGTTCTTC
j_gene: TRBJ2-1
len: 16
v_gene: TRBV7-2
abundance: .
d_gene: TRBD2